The rows below give T cell receptor beta chains drawn from one sample of a study of cytomegalovirus exposure and HLA in healthy donors. Generated by immunoSEQ multiplex PCR, the TCRdb table keeps only in-frame clones and is missing some. The sample includes tens of thousands of clones, just under 80% of them seen just once. The sample comprised PBMCs. These receptors all stem from a male donor in good health and CMV-seropositive. CDR3s include the opening cysteine and the closing phenylalanine or tryptophan. A D gene is named only where the DNA matches it firmly. Clone sizes are given selectively: once, few, many, or a class where the clone is expanded.

j_gene: TRBJ2-1
abundance: NA
d_gene: TRBD2
v_gene: TRBV6-1
CDR3nt: TGTGCCAGCACCACTAGGACTAGCGTCTACAATGAGCAGTTCTTC
CDR3aa: CASTTRTSVYNEQFF

j_gene: TRBJ1-2
abundance: NA
d_gene: NA
v_gene: TRBV19
CDR3nt: TGTGCCAGTAGTATGGCGGGGAAATGGGATAATGGCTACACCTTC
CDR3aa: CASSMAGKWDNGYTF

j_gene: TRBJ2-7
abundance: NA
d_gene: NA
v_gene: TRBV28
CDR3nt: TGTGCCAGCAGTTTAGTGGCGGTTTCCTACGAGCAGTACTTC
CDR3aa: CASSLVAVSYEQYF

j_gene: TRBJ1-5
abundance: NA
d_gene: TRBD1
v_gene: TRBV10-3
CDR3nt: TGTGCCATCAGTGAGTCCGGGGACAGGGGGCCCAATCAGCCCCAGCATTTT
CDR3aa: CAISESGDRGPNQPQHF

j_gene: TRBJ2-7
abundance: NA
d_gene: TRBD1
v_gene: TRBV7-9
CDR3nt: TGTGCCAGCAGCTTAGCGAACGAGGACAGGCACGGATACTTC
CDR3aa: CASSLANEDRHGYF

j_gene: TRBJ2-3
abundance: medium-sized
d_gene: NA
v_gene: TRBV28
CDR3nt: TGTGCCAGCAGTTCCTTGGACTCCGCAGACACAGATACGCAGTATTTT
CDR3aa: CASSSLDSADTDTQYF

j_gene: TRBJ1-6
abundance: NA
d_gene: NA
v_gene: TRBV9
CDR3nt: TGTGCCAGCAGCGTAGGCTCGGGGGGGGGTTCACCCCTCCACTTT
CDR3aa: CASSVGSGGGSPLHF

j_gene: TRBJ2-5
abundance: NA
d_gene: TRBD2
v_gene: TRBV27
CDR3nt: TGTGCCAGCAGTGTGAGCGGGGGGTACCAAGAGACCCAGTACTTC
CDR3aa: CASSVSGGYQETQYF

j_gene: TRBJ2-3
abundance: NA
d_gene: TRBD1
v_gene: TRBV5-6
CDR3nt: TGTGCCAGCAGCCGGAGGGGACAGGGGACATCGGGCACAGATACGCAGTATTTT
CDR3aa: CASSRRGQGTSGTDTQYF

j_gene: TRBJ2-5
abundance: NA
d_gene: TRBD2
v_gene: TRBV10-3
CDR3nt: TGTGCCATCAGTGAGCCGGGGACTAGCCCAGAGACCCAGTACTTC
CDR3aa: CAISEPGTSPETQYF

j_gene: TRBJ2-2
abundance: NA
d_gene: TRBD2
v_gene: TRBV4-2
CDR3nt: TGTGCCAGCAGCCAAGAGGAGAGCGGGGGAAACACCGGGGGGCTGTTTTTT
CDR3aa: CASSQEESGGNTGGLFF

j_gene: TRBJ1-1
abundance: NA
d_gene: NA
v_gene: TRBV19
CDR3nt: TGTGCCAGTAGTTTCACAAGGAACACTGAAGCTTTCTTT
CDR3aa: CASSFTRNTEAFF

j_gene: TRBJ2-3
abundance: NA
d_gene: TRBD1
v_gene: TRBV7-2
CDR3nt: TGTGCCAGCAGCTTAAGGAGCAGGGGGTCGGACACAGATACGCAGTATTTT
CDR3aa: CASSLRSRGSDTDTQYF

j_gene: TRBJ1-6
abundance: NA
d_gene: TRBD1
v_gene: TRBV5-1
CDR3nt: TGCGCCAGCAGCTTGGCCTCGACAGGGGAGACACCCCTCCACTTT
CDR3aa: CASSLASTGETPLHF

j_gene: TRBJ1-2
abundance: NA
d_gene: NA
v_gene: TRBV5-5
CDR3nt: TGTGCCAGCACCTTTTATCTCCAGCCGGGGGGCTACACCTTC
CDR3aa: CASTFYLQPGGYTF

j_gene: TRBJ2-2
abundance: once
d_gene: NA
v_gene: TRBV19
CDR3nt: TGTGCCAGTACCTTGGGCGGGGTGGGGGAGCTGTTTTTT
CDR3aa: CASTLGGVGELFF

j_gene: TRBJ1-1
abundance: NA
d_gene: NA
v_gene: TRBV6-5
CDR3nt: TGTGCCAGCAGTTACTCGCGTGACAGTGAAGCTTTCTTT
CDR3aa: CASSYSRDSEAFF

j_gene: TRBJ1-2
abundance: NA
d_gene: NA
v_gene: TRBV18
CDR3nt: TGTGCCAGCTCACCACCGGGCGTTAAAATTAACTATGGCTACACCTTC
CDR3aa: CASSPPGVKINYGYTF

j_gene: TRBJ1-4
abundance: NA
d_gene: NA
v_gene: TRBV14
CDR3nt: TGTGCCAGCAGCCAAGTTCTTGGAGCGGGCCAACTGTTTTTT
CDR3aa: CASSQVLGAGQLFF

j_gene: TRBJ2-1
abundance: NA
d_gene: TRBD2
v_gene: TRBV19
CDR3nt: TGTGCCAGTAGTAACGGACTAGCGGTCTACAATGAGCAGTTCTTC
CDR3aa: CASSNGLAVYNEQFF

j_gene: TRBJ1-1
abundance: once
d_gene: NA
v_gene: TRBV2
CDR3nt: TGTGCCAGCATTGCGCGGACTGAAGCTTTCTTT
CDR3aa: CASIARTEAFF

j_gene: TRBJ2-1
abundance: NA
d_gene: NA
v_gene: TRBV6-1
CDR3nt: TGTGCCAGCAGCGTCCGGGACTACAATGAGCAGTTCTTC
CDR3aa: CASSVRDYNEQFF

j_gene: TRBJ1-4
abundance: NA
d_gene: NA
v_gene: TRBV28
CDR3nt: TGTGCCAGCGGGGAGGGGGGAAGAAAACTGTTTTTT
CDR3aa: CASGEGGRKLFF

j_gene: TRBJ2-5
abundance: NA
d_gene: TRBD1
v_gene: TRBV28
CDR3nt: TGTGCCAGCAGTTTAGGTGGGACAGGGGGCCAAGAGACCCAGTACTTC
CDR3aa: CASSLGGTGGQETQYF

j_gene: TRBJ1-1
abundance: NA
d_gene: NA
v_gene: TRBV30
CDR3nt: TGTGCCTGGAGGCTACCGGCGGGCTCTGAAGCTTTCTTT
CDR3aa: CAWRLPAGSEAFF

j_gene: TRBJ1-4
abundance: NA
d_gene: NA
v_gene: TRBV29-1
CDR3nt: TGCAGCGTTGGGAGGACTAGTAATGAAAAACTGTTTTTT
CDR3aa: CSVGRTSNEKLFF

j_gene: TRBJ2-7
abundance: NA
d_gene: NA
v_gene: TRBV27
CDR3nt: TGTGCCAGCAGTTTAGATCGACAGGCCCCCTACGAGCAGTACTTC
CDR3aa: CASSLDRQAPYEQYF

j_gene: TRBJ2-2
abundance: NA
d_gene: NA
v_gene: TRBV5-1
CDR3nt: TGCGCCAGCAGCTTGTCGACAACGAACACCGGGGAGCTGTTTTTT
CDR3aa: CASSLSTTNTGELFF

j_gene: TRBJ2-5
abundance: NA
d_gene: TRBD2
v_gene: TRBV6-1
CDR3nt: TGTGCCAGCAGTGAAGTAGCGGGGGGGCCAGAGACCCAGTACTTC
CDR3aa: CASSEVAGGPETQYF

j_gene: TRBJ2-3
abundance: NA
d_gene: NA
v_gene: TRBV5-4
CDR3nt: TGTGCCAGCAGCTCCCGTCGGGGTACAGATACGCAGTATTTT
CDR3aa: CASSSRRGTDTQYF

j_gene: TRBJ2-3
abundance: NA
d_gene: TRBD2
v_gene: TRBV4-2
CDR3nt: TGTGCCAGCAGCAAGAATAGCGGGACTAGCGTTGTTCTTGATACGCAGTATTTT
CDR3aa: CASSKNSGTSVVLDTQYF

j_gene: TRBJ2-7
abundance: few
d_gene: NA
v_gene: TRBV28
CDR3nt: TGTGCCAGCAGTCTCGGGGCGGGATTGTACGAGCAGTACTTC
CDR3aa: CASSLGAGLYEQYF

j_gene: TRBJ1-2
abundance: few
d_gene: NA
v_gene: TRBV29-1
CDR3nt: TGCAGCGTTGGGGGCCGAAAAGACGGCTACACCTTC
CDR3aa: CSVGGRKDGYTF

j_gene: TRBJ2-5
abundance: few
d_gene: NA
v_gene: TRBV11-3
CDR3nt: TGTGCCAGCAGCTTAACTGGCGGAGCACAAGAGACCCAGTACTTC
CDR3aa: CASSLTGGAQETQYF

j_gene: TRBJ2-5
abundance: once
d_gene: TRBD2
v_gene: TRBV15
CDR3nt: TGTGCCACCAGCCTCTATAAATCGGGAGGAGAGACCCAGTACTTC
CDR3aa: CATSLYKSGGETQYF

j_gene: TRBJ2-5
abundance: NA
d_gene: TRBD1
v_gene: TRBV14
CDR3nt: TGTGCCAGCAGCCAAGGTTGGGGACAGGGGGACCAAGAGACCCAGTACTTC
CDR3aa: CASSQGWGQGDQETQYF

j_gene: TRBJ1-5
abundance: few
d_gene: NA
v_gene: TRBV5-1
CDR3nt: TGCGCCAGCTCCACGGGGGACAATCAGCCCCAGCATTTT
CDR3aa: CASSTGDNQPQHF

j_gene: TRBJ1-4
abundance: few
d_gene: NA
v_gene: TRBV30
CDR3nt: TGTGCCTGGTCTTCGGGGGGCGACAATGAAAAACTGTTTTTT
CDR3aa: CAWSSGGDNEKLFF

j_gene: TRBJ1-6
abundance: NA
d_gene: NA
v_gene: TRBV28
CDR3nt: TGTGCCAGCAGTTCGAGGCACAATTCACCCCTCCACTTT
CDR3aa: CASSSRHNSPLHF

j_gene: TRBJ2-5
abundance: NA
d_gene: TRBD2
v_gene: TRBV18
CDR3nt: TGTGCCAGCTCACCACCAGGGAGGGGCGAGACCCAGTACTTC
CDR3aa: CASSPPGRGETQYF

j_gene: TRBJ1-3
abundance: medium-sized
d_gene: NA
v_gene: TRBV11-2
CDR3nt: TGTGCCAGCAGATCCTACTCTGGAAACACCATATATTTT
CDR3aa: CASRSYSGNTIYF

j_gene: TRBJ1-6
abundance: NA
d_gene: NA
v_gene: TRBV6-1
CDR3nt: TGTGCCAGCAACGTGGACAGAGTTAGTTCACCCCTCCACTTT
CDR3aa: CASNVDRVSSPLHF

j_gene: TRBJ2-1
abundance: NA
d_gene: TRBD2
v_gene: TRBV12-5
CDR3nt: TGTGCTAGTGGTTTTTCGGGGCTAGCGGAAGAGCAGTTCTTC
CDR3aa: CASGFSGLAEEQFF

j_gene: TRBJ2-1
abundance: NA
d_gene: TRBD1
v_gene: TRBV5-4
CDR3nt: TGTGCCAGCAGCGGACAGGGCGCCTACAATGAGCAGTTCTTC
CDR3aa: CASSGQGAYNEQFF

j_gene: TRBJ2-7
abundance: NA
d_gene: TRBD1
v_gene: TRBV28
CDR3nt: TGTGCCAGCAGGACCCTCGGGACAGGGGTCTACGAGCAGTACTTC
CDR3aa: CASRTLGTGVYEQYF

j_gene: TRBJ2-2
abundance: NA
d_gene: NA
v_gene: TRBV5-1
CDR3nt: TGCGCCAGCAACTCAGCGGCCCTGGGGGGGGAGCTGTTTTTT
CDR3aa: CASNSAALGGELFF

j_gene: TRBJ2-3
abundance: NA
d_gene: NA
v_gene: TRBV9
CDR3nt: TGTGCCAGCAGCGTAGACATAGGGGGCACAGATACGCAGTATTTT
CDR3aa: CASSVDIGGTDTQYF

j_gene: TRBJ2-4
abundance: NA
d_gene: NA
v_gene: TRBV9
CDR3nt: TGTGCCAGCAGCGTGTCGGGTAATGCCAAAAACATTCAGTACTTC
CDR3aa: CASSVSGNAKNIQYF

j_gene: TRBJ2-3
abundance: NA
d_gene: TRBD1
v_gene: TRBV4-1
CDR3nt: TGCGCCAGCAGCCCGGGTCCGGGACAGGGGAACACAGATACGCAGTATTTT
CDR3aa: CASSPGPGQGNTDTQYF

j_gene: TRBJ2-7
abundance: NA
d_gene: NA
v_gene: TRBV28
CDR3nt: TGTGCCAGCAGTCCAGGAGGGGTCCTCTCCTACGAGCAGTACTTC
CDR3aa: CASSPGGVLSYEQYF

j_gene: TRBJ2-7
abundance: NA
d_gene: NA
v_gene: TRBV6-5
CDR3nt: TGTGCCAGCAGTTACTCCCCCGGTTACTCCTACGAGCAGTACTTC
CDR3aa: CASSYSPGYSYEQYF

j_gene: TRBJ2-1
abundance: NA
d_gene: TRBD2
v_gene: TRBV6-1
CDR3nt: TGTGCCAGCAGTGTCGAGCGGGGCGCCTATGAGCAGTTCTTC
CDR3aa: CASSVERGAYEQFF

j_gene: TRBJ2-7
abundance: NA
d_gene: TRBD2
v_gene: TRBV19
CDR3nt: TGTGCCAGTAGTAGAGCCGGGACTAGCGGGGGCGCGGCCTCCTACGAGCAGTACTTC
CDR3aa: CASSRAGTSGGAASYEQYF

j_gene: TRBJ1-4
abundance: NA
d_gene: TRBD1
v_gene: TRBV5-5
CDR3nt: TGTGCCAGCAGCTTGGTTACAGGGGCGACTGAAAAACTGTTTTTT
CDR3aa: CASSLVTGATEKLFF

j_gene: TRBJ2-7
abundance: NA
d_gene: NA
v_gene: TRBV7-8
CDR3nt: TGTGCCAGCAGCTTCCTTGAAGGGGCCTACGAGCAGTACTTC
CDR3aa: CASSFLEGAYEQYF

j_gene: TRBJ2-1
abundance: NA
d_gene: TRBD2
v_gene: TRBV27
CDR3nt: TGTGCCAGCACATCAAGCGGGACCGAGTTCTTC
CDR3aa: CASTSSGTEFF

j_gene: TRBJ2-2
abundance: NA
d_gene: TRBD1
v_gene: TRBV30
CDR3nt: TGTGCCTGGAGACAGGGGGCGCGATGGACCGGGGAGCTGTTTTTT
CDR3aa: CAWRQGARWTGELFF

j_gene: TRBJ2-7
abundance: NA
d_gene: NA
v_gene: TRBV29-1
CDR3nt: TGCAGCGTTGAGAGCGGCAGATCCTACGAGCAGTACTTC
CDR3aa: CSVESGRSYEQYF